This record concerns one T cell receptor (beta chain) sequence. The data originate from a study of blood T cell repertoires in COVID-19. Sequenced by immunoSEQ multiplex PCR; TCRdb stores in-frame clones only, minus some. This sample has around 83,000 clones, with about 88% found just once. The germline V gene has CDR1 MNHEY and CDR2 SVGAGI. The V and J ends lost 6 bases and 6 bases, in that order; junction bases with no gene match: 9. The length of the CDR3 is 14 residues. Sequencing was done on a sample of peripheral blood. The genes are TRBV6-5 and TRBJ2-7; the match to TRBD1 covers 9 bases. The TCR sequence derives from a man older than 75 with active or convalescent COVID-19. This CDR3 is CASRRTGGSGEQYV. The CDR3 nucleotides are TGTGCCAGCAGGCGAACAGGGGGCTCTGGCGAGCAGTACGTC.